This T cell receptor beta chain was retrieved from a study of T-cell memory formation after mild COVID-19. Study-level background: Each donor largely had its own TCR clusters.

TCRdb redid the calling of the 5' RACE reads with MiXCR, one entry per CDR3 protein. The sample contains approximately 250,000 distinct CDR3 sequences, 15% to 20% of which appear only once. Trimming cost V 4 bases and J 4 bases, with 13 bases left between them. The CDR3 consists of 14 residues. CDR1 MNHEY and CDR2 SVGAGI come from the germline V gene. This clonotype was seen only a few times. The sample comprised PBMCs or a T cell subset sorted from them (not recorded which). The receptor was isolated from a man aged 18 to 35 who had mild COVID-19 (a few samples of this study predate the infection). Cell type and time point are not known. The chain carries TRBV6-5 and TRBJ1-2; no clear D gene. The CDR3 DNA reads TGTGCCAGCAGTTCCCCGACTGACCCCTATGGCTACACCTTC. This encodes CASSSPTDPYGYTF.